The 7 T cell receptor beta chains in this list originate from one sample, sequenced in a study of T cell responses to AZD1222 COVID-19 vaccine. Assay used: immunoSEQ multiplex PCR; TCRdb lists only in-frame clones, some missing. The sample holds roughly 170,000 clones, approximately 90% seen once. This material consisted of peripheral blood, taken on day 0 of AZD1222 vaccination. The origin of the receptors is an adult in good health.

The rearrangement links TRBV4-1 to TRBJ1-6, with D possibly matching TRBD1 (5 bases). This CDR3 region has 17 residues. CDR1 is MGHRA, CDR2 YSYEKL, per germline. V lost 0 bases and J 6 bases, leaving 15 bases between the germline ends. The CDR3 sequence is CASSQEVGAGINSPLHF. The CDR3 bases are TGCGCCAGCAGCCAAGAAGTAGGGGCAGGGATTAATTCACCCCTCCACTTT.

This clone was observed once. This chain connects TRBV29-1 to TRBJ2-7, with D tentatively TRBD2 (6 bases). The V and J ends lost 3 bases and 2 bases respectively, with 8 bases between them. This CDR3 is built from 12 residues. CDR1 is SQVTM, CDR2 ANQGSEA, per germline. CDR3 DNA sequence: TGCAGCGTTGATTCGGGGGCCTACGAGCAGTACTTC. Protein product: CSVDSGAYEQYF.

This clone was counted only a few times. The gene calls are TRBV5-8 and TRBJ1-2; the D is unclear. The CDR3 extends over 13 amino acids. Germline V gene data show CDR1 as SGHTS and CDR2 as YDEGEE. Between the trimmed V and J ends, which lost 6 bases and 4 bases, there was a span of 13 bases. The CDR3 loop is CASTPWGGYGYTF. The DNA of the CDR3 is TGTGCCAGCACCCCGTGGGGAGGCTATGGCTACACCTTC.

The gene calls are TRBV7-2 and TRBJ2-1; a possible D gene is TRBD2 (5 bases). The CDR3 extends over 16 amino acids. V dropped 5 bases and J dropped 0 bases, with 14 bases sitting between them. Per germline, CDR1 SGHTA and CDR2 FQGNSA. As DNA, the CDR3 is TGTGCCAGCAGCCTTCGGACTCGAAGCTCCTACAATGAGCAGTTCTTC. Translated: CASSLRTRSSYNEQFF.

The chain joins TRBV23-1 to TRBJ2-5; TRBD2 matches at 8 bases. TRBV23-1 qualifies as an ORF whose function is uncertain. V lost 0 bases and J lost 5; bases outside the gene matches: 20. CDR3 size: 20 residues. This CDR3 reads CASSQSAPAITPGRVETQYF. The DNA of the CDR3 is TGCGCCAGCAGTCAATCGGCTCCGGCAATTACCCCCGGGAGGGTTGAGACCCAGTACTTC.

The V gene is TRBV19, the J gene TRBJ2-7; 7 bases map to TRBD1. Germline loops: CDR1 LNHDA, CDR2 SQIVND (reference sequence). Trimming cost V 1 base and J 3 bases; bases outside gene matches: 9. This CDR3 is 16 amino acids long. CDR3 sequence reads: CASSIGPGTANYEQYF. The CDR3 nucleotides are TGTGCCAGTAGTATAGGCCCCGGGACAGCTAACTACGAGCAGTACTTC. The whole variable domain, remainder taken from reference TRBV19 and TRBJ2-7, is DGGITQSPKYLFRKEGQNVTLSCEQNLNHDAMYWYRQDPGQGLRLIYYSQIVNDFQKGDIAEGYSVSREKKESFPLTVTSAQKNPTAFYLCASSIGPGTANYEQYFGPGTRLTVT.

This clone was observed a few times. The V gene is TRBV5-1, the J gene TRBJ2-5; D is possibly TRBD2 (6 bases). V lost 0 bases to trimming and J lost 5 bases, with 11 bases between them. The CDR3 has 14 amino acids. Germline-derived CDR1 and CDR2 are SGHRS and YFSETQ. For the CDR3, the DNA is TGCGCCAGCAGCTTGGCGGGACTTGGGGAGACCCAGTACTTC. This translates into CASSLAGLGETQYF.